This T cell receptor beta chain stems from a study of blood T cell repertoires in COVID-19 (TCRdb year 2020). For the wider study: Samples covering the acute and convalescent phases of COVID-19 were provided by collaborators in the United States, Italy and Spain. The prospective study material was composed of cDNA or gDNA derived from T cells, B-cell-depleted T cells, or PBMCs. The dataset comprised deeply sampled blood TCRbeta repertoires from subjects exposed to, actively infected with, or recovered from COVID-19. The repertoires were made available in a free public database intended to serve as a resource for research on the immune response to SARS-CoV-2. Samples were obtained from the ongoing ImmuneRACE study (first 160 participants) and from about 1,300 subjects provided by 6 global collaborators. The sample metadata nearly always contained a de-identified subject ID, COVID-19 status, age in years and sex. Where available, HLA class I and class II types were obtained from metadata supplied by the sample provider rather than from assay-based typing.

TCRbeta CDR3 regions were amplified from genomic DNA by means of the immunoSEQ Assay, a bias-controlled multiplex PCR. The study's processing was this. The number of nucleated cells in each sample was estimated by amplification of reference gene primers within the assay. To quantify the absolute abundance of each unique TCRbeta CDR3 rearrangement, sequence reads were collapsed and filtered. For each sample, productive Simpson clonality was calculated as the square root of Simpson's diversity index across productive rearrangements. This immuneACCESS table, as held by TCRdb, lists in-frame sequences with V and J called but not all clones. Of the missing ones, under half trace to an unresolved V gene in checked studies; the others have no known cause. D and trimming come from the DNA, and the V and J calls and clone size come from that table. In all, the sample holds around 250,000 clones, and roughly 86% of those were seen once. 2% to 2.5% of the sample goes to the ten largest clones.

Overall study outcomes, separate from this receptor: The amount of clinical and demographic metadata varied by source and participant and was provided uncurated.

Enrolling through a virtual design, the prospective study's participants ranged in age from roughly 18 to 95 years and lived across 20 to 30 United States geographic areas. To assign participants to cohorts, the prospective study relied on clinical history that participants themselves reported in a screening survey and a study questionnaire. For ImmuneRACE Cohort 3, a participant was defined as recovered based on two consecutive negative NP/OP PCR tests, clearance by a healthcare professional, or resolution of symptoms. Mobile phlebotomists in the prospective study collected whole blood, serum and a nasopharyngeal or oropharyngeal swab from every participant. Additional blood draws and questionnaires over an approximately two-month period could optionally be provided by prospective study participants. Blood samples from the prospective study were shipped frozen or at room temperature prior to DNA extraction.

Trimming accounts for 3 bases at V and 5 bases at J, while the number of junction bases matched to no gene is 7. The germline V gene sets CDR1 to SGDLS and CDR2 to YYNGEE. Counted from cysteine to phenylalanine, this CDR3 has 14 amino acids. CDR3 DNA only is kept here, 42 bases in frame from base 1. A word on this clone: Which antigen it targets is not known. Base qualities are not recorded, but no much larger clone differs from it by a single base.

The V and J genes are TRBV9 and TRBJ2-5, with 7 central nucleotides matching TRBD2. The sequenced sample consisted of PBMCs or T cells enriched from blood (not recorded which). The sequence was obtained from a woman aged 45-65 years who had recovered from COVID-19. The nucleotide sequence is TGTGCCAGCAGCGCCCAGGGAGCGGGGGAGACCCAGTACTTC. It translates as CASSAQGAGETQYF.